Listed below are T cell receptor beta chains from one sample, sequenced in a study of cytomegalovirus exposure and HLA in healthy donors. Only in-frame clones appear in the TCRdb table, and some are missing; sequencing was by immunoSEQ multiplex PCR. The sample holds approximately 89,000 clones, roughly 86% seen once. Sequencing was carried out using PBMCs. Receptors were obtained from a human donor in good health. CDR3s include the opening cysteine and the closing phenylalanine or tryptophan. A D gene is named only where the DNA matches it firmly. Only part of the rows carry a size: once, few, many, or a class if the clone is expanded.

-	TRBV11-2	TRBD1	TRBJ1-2	TGTGCCAGCAGCCAACAGGGGTCGCCTGGCTACACCTTC	CASSQQGSPGYTF
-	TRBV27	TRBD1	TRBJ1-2	TGTGCCACCGGGGCCAGGTTACAGGGGGGAGATGGCTACACCTTC	CATGARLQGGDGYTF
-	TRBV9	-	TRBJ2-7	TGTGCCAGCAGCACCCATGACAGGAGTCCCTACGAGCAGTACTTC	CASSTHDRSPYEQYF
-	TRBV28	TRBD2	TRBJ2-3	TGTGCCAGCAGCCCCCTAGGGCTAGCGGCCCTAGATACGCAGTATTTT	CASSPLGLAALDTQYF
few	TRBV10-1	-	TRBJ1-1	TGCGCCTGGTACGAGGCTTTCTTT	CAWYEAFF
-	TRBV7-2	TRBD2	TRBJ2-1	TGTGCCAGCAGGACATCTAGCGGGCCAGGGCAGTTCTTC	CASRTSSGPGQFF
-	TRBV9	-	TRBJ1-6	TGTGCCAGCAGCGTAGGTTTCGGGTTTGGTTCACCCCTCCACTTT	CASSVGFGFGSPLHF
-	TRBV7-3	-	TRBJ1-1	TGTGCCAGCAGCTTGACGGGCCGGGGGAACACTGAAGCTTTCTTT	CASSLTGRGNTEAFF
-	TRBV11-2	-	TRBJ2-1	TGTGCCAGCAGCTTCGAGGACTTCTCCTACAATGAGCAGTTCTTC	CASSFEDFSYNEQFF
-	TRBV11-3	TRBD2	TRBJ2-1	TGTGCCAGCAGCTACGGACTAGCGGGGAACAATGAGCAGTTCTTC	CASSYGLAGNNEQFF
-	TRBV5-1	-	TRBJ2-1	TGCGCCAGCAGCTTGCAGACGGGAGTGTACAATGAGCAGTTCTTC	CASSLQTGVYNEQFF
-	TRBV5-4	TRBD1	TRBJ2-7	TGTGCCAGCAGCCCGGGACAGGTAGCCTCCTACGAGCAGTACTTC	CASSPGQVASYEQYF
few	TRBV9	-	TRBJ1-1	TGTGCCAGCAGCGTAGATGGAGTGAACACTGAAGCTTTCTTT	CASSVDGVNTEAFF
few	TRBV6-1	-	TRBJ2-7	TGTGCCAGCAGACCCGGACACCCTTCCCCCTACGAGCAGTACTTC	CASRPGHPSPYEQYF
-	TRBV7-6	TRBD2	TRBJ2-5	TGTGCCAGCAGCTTAGAAGCCCATACGGGACTAGGGGCGGAGACCCAGTACTTC	CASSLEAHTGLGAETQYF
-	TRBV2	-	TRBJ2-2	TGTGCCAGCAGTATTCAGGAGGCCGGGGAGCTGTTTTTT	CASSIQEAGELFF
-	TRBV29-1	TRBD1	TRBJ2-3	TGCAGCGTGTACAGGGGCCCCACAGATACGCAGTATTTT	CSVYRGPTDTQYF
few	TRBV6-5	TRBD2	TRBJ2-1	TGTGCCAGCAGCTTGCTAGCGGGAGGGCTCAATGAGCAGTTCTTC	CASSLLAGGLNEQFF
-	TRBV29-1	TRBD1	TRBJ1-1	TGCAGCGTGGACAGGGACGACACTGAAGCTTTCTTT	CSVDRDDTEAFF
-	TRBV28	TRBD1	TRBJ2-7	TGTGCCAGCAGTCGGGACAGTTACGAGCAGTACTTC	CASSRDSYEQYF
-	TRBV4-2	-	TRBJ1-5	TGTGCCAGCAGCCAAGATTGGGAGTCGAATCAGCCCCAGCATTTT	CASSQDWESNQPQHF
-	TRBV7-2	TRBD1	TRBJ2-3	TGTGCCAGCAGCGCGGACAGGGGGCCGACAGATACGCAGTATTTT	CASSADRGPTDTQYF
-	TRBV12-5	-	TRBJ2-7	TGTGCTAGTGGAGCAGGGGATACCTACGAGCAGTACTTC	CASGAGDTYEQYF
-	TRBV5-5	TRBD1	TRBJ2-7	TGTGCCAGCAGCATCTCCGCCGGGACAGCAACCTACGAGCAGTACTTC	CASSISAGTATYEQYF
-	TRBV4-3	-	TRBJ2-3	TGCGCCAGCAGCCAAGATTTCCAGGGTGGAACAGATACGCAGTATTTT	CASSQDFQGGTDTQYF
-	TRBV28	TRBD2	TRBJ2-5	TGTGCCAGCAGTCAGCTAGGACTAGCGGAAGAGACCCAGTACTTC	CASSQLGLAEETQYF
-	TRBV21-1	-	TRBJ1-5	TGTGCCAGCAGCACAATCAATCAGCCCCAGCATTTT	CASSTINQPQHF
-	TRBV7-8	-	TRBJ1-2	TGTGCCAGCAGCTTAGGGGGGGATGGCTACACCTTC	CASSLGGDGYTF
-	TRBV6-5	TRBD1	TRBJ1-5	TGTGCCAGCAGTTCGGGACAGGAAAACAATCAGCCCCAGCATTTT	CASSSGQENNQPQHF
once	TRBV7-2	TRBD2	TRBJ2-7	TGTGCCAGCAGCTTAGGAACTAGCGGGAGGGCCGGGTCCTACGAGCAGTACTTC	CASSLGTSGRAGSYEQYF
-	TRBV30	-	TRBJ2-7	TGTGCCTGGAGGAGCCTACCCACGTGGGAGCAGTACTTC	CAWRSLPTWEQYF
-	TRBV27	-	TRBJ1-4	TGTGCCAGCAGTTTTGGCATCGGAGGGAATGAAAAACTGTTTTTT	CASSFGIGGNEKLFF
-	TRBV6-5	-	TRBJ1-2	TGTGCCAGCAGTAATTGGAGGGGCGGCTACACCTTC	CASSNWRGGYTF
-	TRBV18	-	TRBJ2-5	TGTGCCAGCTCACCAACCGTGGCGGGGACGGAGACCCAGTACTTC	CASSPTVAGTETQYF
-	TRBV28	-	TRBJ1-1	TGTGCCAGCAGCTATGAGGTCACGAACACTGAAGCTTTCTTT	CASSYEVTNTEAFF
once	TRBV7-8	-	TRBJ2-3	TGTGCCAGCAGCTTAGGGCACAGGGAAGATACGCAGTATTTT	CASSLGHREDTQYF
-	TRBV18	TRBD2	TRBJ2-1	TGTGCCAGCTCACTCCAGACTAGCGGTGGCGGGAATGAGCAGTTCTTC	CASSLQTSGGGNEQFF
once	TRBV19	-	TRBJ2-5	TGTGCCAGTAGTATGTGGGCCGGAGAGACCCAGTACTTC	CASSMWAGETQYF
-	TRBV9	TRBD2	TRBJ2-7	TGTGCCAGCAGCGTAGGTAGCGGGGGGGCCGAGTACGAGCAGTACTTC	CASSVGSGGAEYEQYF
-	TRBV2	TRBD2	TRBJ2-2	TGCGCTGGGAGCGGGAGACGAGCCGGGGAGCTGTTTTTT	CAGSGRRAGELFF
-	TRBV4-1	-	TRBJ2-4	TGCGCCAGCAGCCAAGTGGCCGGACTCGACAACATTCAGTACTTC	CASSQVAGLDNIQYF
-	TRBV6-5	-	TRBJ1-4	TGTGCCAGCAGTTACGGGAGGGCTAATGAAAAACTGTTTTTT	CASSYGRANEKLFF
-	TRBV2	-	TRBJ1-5	TGTGCCAGCAGCCAGCCCGGGAATCAGCCCCAGCATTTT	CASSQPGNQPQHF
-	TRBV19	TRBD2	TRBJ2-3	TGTGCCAGCCAGAGACTAGCGGGGGGGAGCACAGATACGCAGTATTTT	CASQRLAGGSTDTQYF
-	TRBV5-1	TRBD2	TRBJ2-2	TGCGCCAGCAGCTTACAGGGACTAGCGGGGGTATCCCCGGGGGAGCTGTTTTTT	CASSLQGLAGVSPGELFF
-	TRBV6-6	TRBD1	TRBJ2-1	TGTGCCAGCAGAGGTACAGGGGGAGACTACAATGAGCAGTTCTTC	CASRGTGGDYNEQFF
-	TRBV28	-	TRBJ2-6	TGTGCCAGCAGTTTTTCGGGCTCTGGGGCCAACGTCCTGACTTTC	CASSFSGSGANVLTF
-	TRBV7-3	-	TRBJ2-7	TGTGCCAGCAGCATCGGGGGGCCCTCCTACGAGCAGTACTTC	CASSIGGPSYEQYF
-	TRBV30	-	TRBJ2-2	TGTGCCTGGAGTGGTCAGAGGGACACCGGGGAGCTGTTTTTT	CAWSGQRDTGELFF